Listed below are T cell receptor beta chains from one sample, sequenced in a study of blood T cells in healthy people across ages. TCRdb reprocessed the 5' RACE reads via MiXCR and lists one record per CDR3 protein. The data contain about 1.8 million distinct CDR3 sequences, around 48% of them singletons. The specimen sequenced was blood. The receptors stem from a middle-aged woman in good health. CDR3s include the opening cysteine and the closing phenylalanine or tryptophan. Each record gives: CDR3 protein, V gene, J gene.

CSARDQGSGYGYTF	TRBV20-1	TRBJ1-2
CASSQDIVGDHRYTF	TRBV14	TRBJ1-2
CASSSRDGVAETQYF	TRBV12-3/TRBV12-4	TRBJ2-5
CSARLTGGRETQYF	TRBV20-1	-
CAIARAVQETQYF	TRBV7-2	TRBJ2-5
CASTRDRTAQFF	TRBV2	TRBJ2-1
CASSFSLWGLITDTQYF	TRBV6-5	TRBJ2-3
CASSLDPGQGADTQYF	TRBV5-1	TRBJ2-3
CATSDTGTGHGEQYF	TRBV24-1	-
CSARDVGEVRETQYF	TRBV20-1	TRBJ2-5
CSAEDRNYGYTF	TRBV20-1	TRBJ1-2
CTSSSTRLAGPTDTQYF	TRBV7-8	TRBJ2-3
CASTDTSGARTDTQYF	TRBV6-6	TRBJ2-3
CASSLEWRTQETQYF	TRBV7-9	TRBJ2-5
CASSFGQVLLDEQFF	TRBV3-1	TRBJ2-1
CASSIGYGVSYNSPLHF	TRBV19	TRBJ1-6
CASSPQGVEQYF	TRBV7-9	TRBJ2-7
CSAVYPQGVETQYF	TRBV20-1	TRBJ2-5
CASWTPRGSPLHF	TRBV6-6	TRBJ1-6
CASSHAEQGENIQYF	TRBV4-3	TRBJ2-4
CASSLDAGWPEQYF	TRBV28	TRBJ2-5
CSAIRGGPDTQYF	TRBV20-1	TRBJ2-3
CATSRASGVQETQYF	TRBV15	-
CASLGHGGTGGMYGYTF	TRBV28	TRBJ1-2
CASSETETSPLHF	TRBV12-3/TRBV12-4	TRBJ1-6
CASSVGHRDNQPQHF	TRBV9	TRBJ1-5
CASSYRTPGQGWEQYF	TRBV6-2/TRBV6-3	TRBJ2-7
CSGDRGYNEQFF	TRBV20-1	TRBJ2-1
CASSEQGDTQYF	TRBV7-2	TRBJ2-3
CASSVRRGNYEQYF	TRBV9	TRBJ2-7
CASGGNEQFF	TRBV7-2	TRBJ2-1
CASSPSTGSNSPLHF	TRBV16	TRBJ1-6
CASSLNGDSNQPQHF	TRBV7-3	TRBJ1-5
CASSYLIPGEGEQYF	TRBV6-5	TRBJ2-7
CATSDLEVAGNTGELFF	TRBV24-1	TRBJ2-2
CSVRTGWNTDTQYF	TRBV29-1	TRBJ2-3
CASSLIRDHSGQYF	TRBV5-6	TRBJ2-7
CASSRRPLDREYGYTF	TRBV5-1	TRBJ1-2
CASSPWTSGGLYEQYF	TRBV5-1	TRBJ2-7
CAISDRQDSYEQYF	TRBV10-3	TRBJ2-7
CSASPNYEQYF	TRBV20-1	TRBJ2-7
CASSQPKKIGGEETQYF	TRBV3-1	TRBJ2-5
CATSRDGAGASTDTQYF	TRBV15	TRBJ2-3
CASSLALGALTEAFF	TRBV5-1	TRBJ1-1
CASSRDKEEKLFF	TRBV12-3/TRBV12-4	TRBJ1-4
CASRGQGPNEKLFF	TRBV6-5	TRBJ1-4
CASSSQTGGNRETQYF	TRBV27	-
CASSPPTGEIRNEQFF	TRBV3-1	TRBJ2-1
CSVDQTGYGCTF	TRBV29-1	TRBJ1-2
CSALTGVNQPQHF	TRBV20-1	TRBJ1-5
CASSTRALTGGSDEQYF	TRBV5-1	-
CASSPVGPNEQFF	TRBV6-6	TRBJ2-1